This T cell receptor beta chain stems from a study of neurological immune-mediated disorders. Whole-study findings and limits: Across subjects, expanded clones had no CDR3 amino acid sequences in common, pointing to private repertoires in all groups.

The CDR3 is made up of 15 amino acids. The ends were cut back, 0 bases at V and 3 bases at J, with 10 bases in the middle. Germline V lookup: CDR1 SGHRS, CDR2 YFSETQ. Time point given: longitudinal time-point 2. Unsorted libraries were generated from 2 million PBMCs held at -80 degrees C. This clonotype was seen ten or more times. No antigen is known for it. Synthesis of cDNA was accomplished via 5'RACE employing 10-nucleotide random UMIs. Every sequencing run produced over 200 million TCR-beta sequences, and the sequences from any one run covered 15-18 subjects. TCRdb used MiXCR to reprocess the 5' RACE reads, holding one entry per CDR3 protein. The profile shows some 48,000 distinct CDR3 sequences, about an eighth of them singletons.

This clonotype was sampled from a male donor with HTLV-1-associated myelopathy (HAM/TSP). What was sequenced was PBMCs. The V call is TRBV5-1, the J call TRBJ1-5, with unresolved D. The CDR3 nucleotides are TGCGCCAGCAGCTTGGGGACGGGCCTCAATCAGCCCCAGCATTTT. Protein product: CASSLGTGLNQPQHF.